This TCR beta chain was recovered during a study of blood T cell repertoires in COVID-19. At the level of the study: Samples representing acute and convalescent COVID-19 were sourced from the United States, Italy and Spain. Nucleic acid was either cDNA or gDNA, and it came from T cells, B-cell-depleted T cells, or PBMCs.

Original processing notes: Scientists estimated how many nucleated cells there were by amplifying reference gene primers. Libraries were prepared by immunoSEQ multiplex PCR; TCRdb keeps only in-frame clonotypes and omits some of them. The D gene and trimming were derived from the DNA, and the V and J assignments and clone size from that table. The table shows 55,000 to 80,000 clones, with roughly 93% occurring only once. The CDR3 is 16 residues long. Germline V CDR1 and CDR2: SGHNT, YYREEE (reference sequence). Deletions cut 4 bases from V and 1 base from J, with 14 bases between. This receptor was taken from a human donor in a cohort sampled during active COVID-19. The sequencing input was peripheral blood. The V call is TRBV5-4, the J call TRBJ2-2; D perhaps matches TRBD1 (7 bases). CDR3 protein: CASSLGGTVNTGELFF. For the CDR3, the DNA is TGTGCCAGCAGCCTCGGAGGGACAGTGAACACCGGGGAGCTGTTTTTT.